This T cell receptor beta chain was sequenced in a study of early T cells in non-severe SARS-CoV-2 infection. The CDR3 has 14 residues. Germline V gene data show CDR1 as SNHLY and CDR2 as FYNNEI. The ends were cut back, 4 bases at V and 2 bases at J, with 11 bases in the middle. This clonotype was counted ten times or more. Individual cDNA molecules received unique molecular identifiers. Each CDR3 protein gets one entry after TCRdb re-called the 5' RACE reads with MiXCR. In the table there are about 60,000 distinct CDR3 sequences, about 9.8% of which are singletons. The sample comprised whole blood. The receptor's source is an adult who was a healthcare worker with PCR-confirmed SARS-CoV-2 infection or an uninfected control (not recorded which). This sequence joins TRBV2 and TRBJ1-2; TRBD1 is a possible D gene (5 bases). DNA for the CDR3: TGTGCCAGCAGTGGGGCAGGGAGAAACTATGGCTACACCTTC. As protein: CASSGAGRNYGYTF.